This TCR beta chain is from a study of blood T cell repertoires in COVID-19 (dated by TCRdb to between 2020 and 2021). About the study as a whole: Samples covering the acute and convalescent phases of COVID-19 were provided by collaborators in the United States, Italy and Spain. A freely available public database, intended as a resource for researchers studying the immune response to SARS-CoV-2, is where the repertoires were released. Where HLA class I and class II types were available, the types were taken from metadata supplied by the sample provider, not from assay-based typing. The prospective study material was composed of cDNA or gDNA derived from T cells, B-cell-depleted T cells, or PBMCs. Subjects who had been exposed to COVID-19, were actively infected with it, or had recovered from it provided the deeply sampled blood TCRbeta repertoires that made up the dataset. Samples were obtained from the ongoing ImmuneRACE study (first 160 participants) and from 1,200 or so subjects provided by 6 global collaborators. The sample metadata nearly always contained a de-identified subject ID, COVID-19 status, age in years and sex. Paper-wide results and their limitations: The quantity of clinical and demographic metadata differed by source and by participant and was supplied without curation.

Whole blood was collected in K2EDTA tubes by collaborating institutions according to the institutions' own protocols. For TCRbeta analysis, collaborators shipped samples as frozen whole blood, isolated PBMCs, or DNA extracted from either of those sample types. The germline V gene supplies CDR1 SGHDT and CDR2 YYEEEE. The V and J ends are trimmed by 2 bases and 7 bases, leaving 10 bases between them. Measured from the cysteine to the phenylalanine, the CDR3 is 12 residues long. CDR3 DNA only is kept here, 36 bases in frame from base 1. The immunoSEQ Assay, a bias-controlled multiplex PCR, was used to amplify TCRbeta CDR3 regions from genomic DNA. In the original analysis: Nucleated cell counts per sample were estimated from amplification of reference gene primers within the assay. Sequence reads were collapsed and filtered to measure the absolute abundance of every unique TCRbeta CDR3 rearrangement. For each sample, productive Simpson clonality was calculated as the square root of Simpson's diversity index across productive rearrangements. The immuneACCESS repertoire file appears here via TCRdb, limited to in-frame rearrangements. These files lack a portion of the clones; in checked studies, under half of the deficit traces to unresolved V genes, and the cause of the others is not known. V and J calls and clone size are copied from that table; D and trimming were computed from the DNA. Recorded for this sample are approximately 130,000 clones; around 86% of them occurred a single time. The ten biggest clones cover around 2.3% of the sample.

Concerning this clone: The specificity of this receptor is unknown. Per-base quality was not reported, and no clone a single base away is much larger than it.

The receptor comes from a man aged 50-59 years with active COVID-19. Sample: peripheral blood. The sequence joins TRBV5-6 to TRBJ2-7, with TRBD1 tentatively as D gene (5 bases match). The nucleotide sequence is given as TGTGCCAGCAGCTTTGGGGCGAAGGAGCAGTACTTC. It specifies CASSFGAKEQYF.